The T cell receptor beta chain described here comes from a study of vaccination and CD4 T cells after COVID-19. TCRdb reanalysed the PCR reads using MiXCR and keeps one entry per CDR3 protein. There are approximately 30,000 distinct CDR3 sequences in the sample; around 50% occur only once, and more than 5.5% lies in the top ten. Time point noted: late sampling 161 to 241 days after vaccination in three convalescent patients. This CDR3 is built from 15 residues. The germline gives CDR1 MNHNS, CDR2 SASEGT. The V and J ends lost 5 bases and 0 bases, in that order; junction bases with no gene match: 4. This clonotype was detected a few times.

The sample was CD4+ T cells from blood, taken about 7 months after SARS-CoV-2 vaccination. The clonotype comes from a human donor who had recovered from COVID-19. The chain uses TRBV6-1 and TRBJ1-5; TRBD1 matches at 7 bases. The CDR3 region is CASSTRDSSNQPQHF. The CDR3 DNA follows: TGTGCCAGCAGTACCCGGGACAGTAGCAATCAGCCCCAGCATTTT.